Presented here are 20 T cell receptor beta chains from one specimen sequenced in a study of T cell responses to AZD1222 COVID-19 vaccine. TCRdb's copy holds only in-frame clones and misses some; the assay was immunoSEQ multiplex PCR. The sample carries roughly 87,000 clones, approximately 91% recorded once. The material was peripheral blood, obtained 28 days after the second AZD1222 dose. These receptors all come from an adult who received the AZD1222 COVID-19 vaccine.

The chain has TRBV10-3 and TRBJ2-7; 7 nucleotides line up with TRBD1. The CDR3 contains 13 residues. Per germline, CDR1 ENHRY and CDR2 SYGVKD. Trimming cost V 10 bases and J 4 bases; bases outside gene matches: 10. The CDR3 protein is CATSGTVQYEQYF. CDR3 DNA: TGTGCCACATCCGGGACAGTACAGTACGAGCAGTACTTC.

This chain links TRBV30 with TRBJ1-1; 11 bases fit TRBD1. This CDR3 contains 17 residues. The germline CDR1 and CDR2 sequences are GTSNPN and SVGIG (reference sequence). V lost 0 bases, J lost 3 bases, and 9 bases stayed unmatched. The CDR3 loop is CAWSVSWDRGLHTEAFF. As DNA, the CDR3 is TGTGCCTGGAGTGTATCATGGGACAGGGGGTTGCACACTGAAGCTTTCTTT.

The rearrangement links TRBV7-9 to TRBJ1-2; 8 bases are a match to TRBD1. The junction had 4 bases not matched to a gene; V was cut back by 1 base and J by 3 bases. CDR1 and CDR2 (germline): SEHNR, FQNEAQ (reference sequence). This CDR3 region has 15 residues. The CDR3 coding sequence is TGTGCCAGCAGCTTAGTCCCGACAGGGGACTATGGCTACACCTTC. Translation gives CASSLVPTGDYGYTF.

The chain employs TRBV3-1 (or the pseudogene TRBV3-2) and TRBJ1-2, with D perhaps TRBD1 (6 bases). Trimming took off 2 bases at V and 5 bases at J, with 12 bases between the two ends. Germline CDR1 LGHDT, CDR2 YNNKEL (reference sequence). CDR3 size: 14 residues. CDR3 protein: CASSQLLGQYGYTF. The CDR3 DNA is TGTGCCAGCAGCCAACTTCTAGGACAGTATGGCTACACCTTC.

The chain couples TRBV5-5 to TRBJ2-7; TRBD1 might be the D (6 bases). From germline, CDR1 is SGHKS and CDR2 YYEKEE (reference sequence). The CDR3 covers 16 residues. Trimming removed 7 bases at V and 3 bases at J, with 23 bases between. The CDR3 coding sequence is TGTGCCAGCTCGAAGACACCCCCAACAGGGATCTACGAGCAGTACTTC. Translated, it gives CASSKTPPTGIYEQYF.

This chain links TRBV5-4 with TRBJ2-3, with D unclear. Trimming removed 3 bases from V and 3 bases from J, with 11 bases in between. Germline V gives CDR1 SGHNT, CDR2 YYREEE (reference sequence). The CDR3 extends over 14 amino acids. Written as DNA, the CDR3 is TGTGCCAGCAGCTCCCCGGGCCCTACAGATACGCAGTATTTT. As protein: CASSSPGPTDTQYF.

The chain carries TRBV6-5 and TRBJ1-6, with a weak D call TRBD1 (6 bases). CDR3 length equals 14 residues. In germline, CDR1 is MNHEY, CDR2 SVGAGI. V was cut by 7 bases and J by 8 bases, with 15 bases left in between. The chain's CDR3 is CASTEGGSYSPLHF. The CDR3 region has the DNA TGTGCCAGCACCGAGGGGGGTAGTTATTCACCCCTCCACTTT.

CDR3 in amino acids: CASSFFENTEAFF. The CDR3 nucleotides read TGCGCCAGCAGCTTTTTCGAGAACACTGAAGCTTTCTTT. This chain connects TRBV5-1 to TRBJ1-1; D unresolved. V shed 2 bases and J shed 1 base, with 6 bases lying between them. This CDR3 contains 13 residues. Germline CDR1 is SGHRS and CDR2 is YFSETQ.

The J gene is TRBJ1-5, the V gene TRBV12-3 or TRBV12-4; D uncertain. V lost 10 bases and J lost 4, with 11 bases in between. The CDR3 runs 12 residues. CDR3 sequence: CATQSRNQPQHF. The DNA for the CDR3 is TGTGCCACCCAATCCAGGAATCAGCCCCAGCATTTT.

The chain links TRBV4-2 to TRBJ1-2, with D tentatively TRBD1 (6 bases). There are 14 residues in the CDR3. V gave up 1 base and J gave up 6 bases, with 12 bases separating them. Germline loops: CDR1 LGHNA, CDR2 YNFKEQ. In nucleotides, the CDR3 is TGTGCCAGCAGCCAAGGACAGGATTTGAATGGCTACACCTTC. Its translation: CASSQGQDLNGYTF.

Only one count was recorded for this clone. This chain links TRBV19 with TRBJ1-4; D not certain. With 5 bases removed from V and 8 bases from J, the gap between germline ends came to 15 bases. Germline CDR1 LNHDA, CDR2 SQIVND (reference sequence). The CDR3 sequence is 14 residues long. CDR3 residues: CASSVGSMQEKLFF. The CDR3, as DNA: TGTGCCAGTAGTGTGGGATCTATGCAGGAAAAACTGTTTTTT.

This clone was counted only a few times. Distinct nucleotide sequences in the sample also encode this CDR3. The rearrangement joins TRBV7-9 to TRBJ1-1; D unresolved. Germline V CDR1 and CDR2: SEHNR, FQNEAQ (reference sequence). The CDR3 length is 11 residues. Trimming removed 1 base from V and 7 bases from J, with 4 bases in between. This CDR3 is CASSLGGEAFF. CDR3 in DNA: TGTGCCAGCAGCTTAGGGGGTGAAGCTTTCTTT.

The chain combines TRBV21-1 with TRBJ2-5; the DNA was not used to check the table's D call, TRBD2. TRBV21-1 is designated a pseudogene. The CDR3 has 14 residues. CDR3 nucleotides: TGTGCCAGTAATAGCGAATCCCTCCAAGAGACCCAGTACTTC. Translating it yields CASNSESLQETQYF.

CDR3 DNA: TGTGCCAGCAGCGTTGCTTCCGGGTCGAGGGGCTACACCTTC. Translated, it gives CASSVASGSRGYTF. The chain links TRBV28 to TRBJ1-2; no clear D. The CDR3 contains 14 residues. The V and J ends lost 6 bases and 8 bases respectively, with 19 bases between them. The germline V gene encodes CDR1 MDHEN and CDR2 SYDVKM.

This clone was seen a single time. This chain connects TRBV3-1 (or the pseudogene TRBV3-2) to TRBJ1-2; weak D call: TRBD1 (5 bases). The V gene lost 1 base and the J gene lost 5 bases, with 8 bases spanning the gap. Germline V gene lookup returns CDR1 LGHDT and CDR2 YNNKEL (reference sequence). The CDR3 has 13 amino acids. The CDR3 DNA sequence: TGTGCCAGCAGCCAAGGGACAAAATATGGCTACACCTTC. This sequence encodes CASSQGTKYGYTF.

The chain links TRBV7-6 to TRBJ2-7; 7 nucleotides agree with TRBD2. The V segment lost 5 bases and the J segment 1 base; nucleotides outside the gene matches: 11. The CDR3 is 16 amino acids. Germline values: CDR1 SGHVS, CDR2 FNYEAQ. Here the CDR3 DNA reads TGTGCCAGCAGCGAACGAGCAGCGGGGAGGTCCTACGAGCAGTACTTC. This sequence encodes CASSERAAGRSYEQYF.

The chain combines TRBV19 with TRBJ1-2, with 7 bases aligning to TRBD1. V shed 10 bases and J 4 bases; nucleotides not matched to a gene: 6. The CDR3 extends over 12 amino acids. From germline, CDR1 is LNHDA and CDR2 SQIVND (reference sequence). This CDR3 reads CATGTVGYGYTF. CDR3 DNA: TGTGCCACCGGGACAGTGGGCTATGGCTACACCTTC.

J is TRBJ2-5 and V is TRBV5-1, with 9 bases matching TRBD2. V shed 1 base and J 3 bases; nucleotides not matched to a gene: 4. Per the germline V gene, CDR1 is SGHRS and CDR2 is YFSETQ. This CDR3 has 15 amino acids. The CDR3 sequence is CASSLRAGGEETQYF. In nucleotides, the CDR3 is TGCGCCAGCAGCTTGCGAGCGGGGGGAGAAGAGACCCAGTACTTC.

This rearrangement joins TRBV25-1 to TRBJ1-6; D is undetermined. CDR3 length: 12 residues. With 3 bases removed from V and 7 bases from J, the gap between germline ends came to 4 bases. The germline gives CDR1 MGHDK, CDR2 SYGVNS. In nucleotides, the CDR3 is TGTGCCAGCAGTGACTGGAATTCACCCCTCCACTTT. This translates into CASSDWNSPLHF. The full variable domain, with the rest looked up from reference TRBV25-1 and TRBJ1-6, is EADIYQTPRYLVIGTGKKITLECSQTMGHDKMYWYQQDPGMELHLIHYSYGVNSTEKGDLSSESTVSRIRTEHFPLTLESARPSHTSQYLCASSDWNSPLHFGNGTRLTVT.

The chain combines TRBV6-4 with TRBJ2-1; no firm D call. The germline CDR1 and CDR2 sequences are MRHNA and SNTAGT. The CDR3 extends over 14 amino acids. V lost 0 bases to trimming and J lost 6 bases, with 9 bases between them. In nucleotides, the CDR3 is TGTGCCAGCAGTGACTCGCTAATTACCAATGAGCAGTTCTTC. Translated: CASSDSLITNEQFF.